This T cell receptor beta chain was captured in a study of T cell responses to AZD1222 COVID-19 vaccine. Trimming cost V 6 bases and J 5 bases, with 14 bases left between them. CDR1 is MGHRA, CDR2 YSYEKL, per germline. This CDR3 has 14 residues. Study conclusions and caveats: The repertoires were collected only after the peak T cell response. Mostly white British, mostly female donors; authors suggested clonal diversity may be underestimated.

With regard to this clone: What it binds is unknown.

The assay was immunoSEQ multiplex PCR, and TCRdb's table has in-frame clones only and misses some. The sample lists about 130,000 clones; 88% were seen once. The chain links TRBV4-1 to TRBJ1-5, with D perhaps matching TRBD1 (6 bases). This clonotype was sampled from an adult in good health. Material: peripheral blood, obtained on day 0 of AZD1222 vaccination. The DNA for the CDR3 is TGCGCCAGCAGAGGGCAGGGGAACGATCAGCCCCAGCATTTT. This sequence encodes CASRGQGNDQPQHF.